These T cell receptor beta chains were read from a single sample in a study of blood T cells in healthy people across ages. TCRdb passed the 5' RACE reads through MiXCR, listing each CDR3 protein once. The table has roughly 1,100,000 distinct CDR3 sequences, around 25% seen once. This same sample was also part of a study on T cells of mothers and their children.

Source material: blood. The source of these receptors is a girl aged 2 to 10 in good health. Each CDR3 is given with its conserved first and last residue. D genes are given only for firm matches. Expanded clones are given a class, and other clones once, few, many or no size at all.

clone size | D gene | J gene | V gene | CDR3 DNA | CDR3 protein
. | TRBD1 | TRBJ2-7 | TRBV20-1 | TGCAGTGCCGAGGGACAGGGCAGCTACGAGCAGTACTTC | CSAEGQGSYEQYF
. | . | TRBJ2-1 | TRBV27 | TGTGCCAGCAGTTTATCAATGGCACTGGAGGCTAGCCCACCATACAATGAGCAGTTCTTC | CASSLSMALEASPPYNEQFF
. | . | TRBJ1-1 | TRBV12-5 | TGTGCTAGTGGGTGGGAAACCACTGAAGCTTTCTTT | CASGWETTEAFF
. | . | TRBJ1-1 | TRBV9 | TGTGCCAGCAGCGTGGCTTCAGGAGGCTTGAACACTGAAGCTTTCTTT | CASSVASGGLNTEAFF
. | . | TRBJ2-1 | TRBV20-1 | TGCAGTGGAAGGGCCAGCTCCTACAATGAGCAGTTCTTC | CSGRASSYNEQFF
. | . | TRBJ2-5 | TRBV11-1 | TGTGCCAGCAGCGCGCTAGGGTTAGGGACCCAGTACTTC | CASSALGLGTQYF
once | TRBD1 | TRBJ2-1 | TRBV7-9 | TGTGCCAGCAGCTATGGAGGACAGGACAATGAGCAGTTCTTC | CASSYGGQDNEQFF
. | . | TRBJ2-5 | TRBV12-3/TRBV12-4 | TGTGCCAGCAGTTTGAATAGATGGAAGACCCAGTACTTC | CASSLNRWKTQYF
. | . | TRBJ2-1 | TRBV11-2 | TGTGCCAGCAGCTCTAAGGGTTGGCGGGGTATATACAATGAGCAGTTCTTC | CASSSKGWRGIYNEQFF
few | TRBD1 | TRBJ2-5 | TRBV12-3/TRBV12-4 | TGTGCCAGCAGTCCTACAGGGGACGGGACCCAGTACTTC | CASSPTGDGTQYF
. | . | TRBJ2-1 | TRBV5-6 | TGTGCCAGCAGCTTCCTAACAGGCTACAATGAGCAGTTCTTC | CASSFLTGYNEQFF
many | . | TRBJ1-2 | TRBV18 | TGTGCCAGCTCACCAGACGGATACTATGGCTACACCTTC | CASSPDGYYGYTF
. | TRBD2 | TRBJ2-1 | TRBV5-1 | TGCGCCAGCAGCGAAGGGACTAGCGGGAGGGCCTCAAATGAGCAGTTCTTC | CASSEGTSGRASNEQFF
. | . | TRBJ2-5 | TRBV6-5 | TGTGCCAGCAGGGAAGTGGGGGACAAATACCAGTACTTC | CASREVGDKYQYF
. | TRBD1 | TRBJ2-3 | TRBV7-2 | TGTGCCAGCAGCTTAATCGGTTCAGGGGGCGGTGATACGCAGTATTTT | CASSLIGSGGGDTQYF
few | . | TRBJ1-4 | TRBV7-2 | TGTGCCAGCAGTAATTATGCAACTAATGAAAAACTGTTCTTT | CASSNYATNEKLFF